The sequence of this T cell receptor (beta chain) was determined in a study of T cells after yellow fever vaccination. It was through 5'RACE template switching that TCR cDNA was made, with a universal primer site and UMIs added. TCRdb used MiXCR to reprocess the 5' RACE reads, holding one entry per CDR3 protein. The data show a few hundred thousand distinct CDR3 sequences, about 4% seen once. Trimming cost V 4 bases and J 4 bases, with 19 bases left between them. CDR3 size: 16 residues. From germline, CDR1 is LGHDT and CDR2 YNNKEL (reference sequence). Remarks on this clonotype: The antigen is undetermined.

General study findings and limits: Only a small proportion of the clonotypes turned up in both the CD4 and the CD8 compartments, likely arising from convergent recombination. Compared with primary, the secondary response was weaker and peaked at day 5, not 15. Post-booster repertoires again held most primary-vaccination clones (about 95% CD4, around 90% CD8).

The genes are TRBV3-1 and TRBJ1-2, with D perhaps TRBD1 (5 bases). The clonotype comes from a man younger than 30 who received the YFV17D yellow fever vaccine. The starting material was PBMCs, obtained 5 days after the yellow fever booster vaccination. CDR3 protein: CASSLFGALGPYGYTF. The CDR3, as DNA: TGTGCCAGCAGCCTGTTTGGGGCCCTCGGGCCCTATGGCTACACCTTC. Combining the CDR3 with reference TRBV3-1 and TRBJ1-2 gives the whole variable domain DTAVSQTPKYLVTQMGNDKSIKCEQNLGHDTMYWYKQDSKKFLKIMFSYNNKELIINETVPNRFSPKSPDKAHLNLHINSLELGDSAVYFCASSLFGALGPYGYTFGSGTRLTVV.